The next 20 T cell receptor beta chains were all read from a single sample in a study of T cells in Graves' hyperthyroidism and ophthalmopathy. The CDR3 regions of TCR beta were amplified from RNA transcripts. HTBI primers were used for first-round RT-PCR of the TCR CDR3. Each CDR3 protein gets one entry after TCRdb re-called the multiplex PCR reads with MiXCR. The sample includes approximately 360,000 distinct CDR3 sequences, approximately 25% seen only once; the top ten take roughly 70%. What was sequenced was blood. The receptors were gathered from a man aged 50 to 59 with Graves' hyperthyroidism.

This clonotype came up many times. V is TRBV30 and J is TRBJ2-3, with D tentatively TRBD1 (6 bases). V gave up 4 bases and J gave up 6 bases, with 17 bases separating them. The germline V gene encodes CDR1 GTSNPN and CDR2 SVGIG (reference sequence). The CDR3 is 14 amino acids. CDR3 protein: CAWTIPRGWDTQYF. CDR3 DNA: TGTGCCTGGACTATCCCCAGGGGATGGGATACGCAGTATTTT.

V gene TRBV9 combines with J gene TRBJ2-7; TRBD1 might be the D (6 bases). The CDR3 runs 14 residues. V lost 3 bases and J 2 bases, leaving 12 bases between the germline ends. The V gene's germline CDR1 is SGDLS and CDR2 YYNGEE. CDR3 sequence: CASSAGQQTYEQYF. The CDR3 DNA follows: TGTGCCAGCAGCGCCGGACAGCAAACCTACGAGCAGTACTTC.

V is TRBV27 and J is TRBJ1-3; D is undetermined. V was clipped by 6 bases and J by 4 bases, with 10 bases between them. Germline V gene data show CDR1 as MNHEY and CDR2 as SMNVEV (reference sequence). This CDR3 region has 13 residues. The CDR3 is CASSPREGNTIYF. The CDR3 DNA follows: TGTGCCAGCAGCCCCCGGGAGGGAAACACCATATATTTT.

This clonotype was detected only a few times. The J gene is TRBJ2-5, the V gene TRBV5-1; TRBD1 agrees at 9 bases. Germline CDR1 and CDR2: SGHRS and YFSETQ. This CDR3 spans 15 amino acids. The V gene end was trimmed by 1 base and the J gene end by 4 bases; junction bases not matched to a gene: 5. The CDR3 protein is CASSLSGQGGETQYF. The DNA for the CDR3 is TGCGCCAGCAGCTTGTCGGGACAGGGTGGAGAGACCCAGTACTTC.

The CDR3 DNA sequence: TGTGCCTGGGGATCTTTGGCCGGGGAGCAGTTCTTC. Residues: CAWGSLAGEQFF. The rearrangement uses TRBV30 and TRBJ2-1; D is undetermined. This CDR3 is 12 amino acids long. Germline CDR1 reads GTSNPN; CDR2 reads SVGIG (reference sequence). Trimming cost V 5 bases and J 10 bases, with 15 bases left between them.

The rearrangement uses TRBV28 and TRBJ2-3, with a possible D match to TRBD2 (5 bases). Germline-derived CDR1 and CDR2 are MDHEN and SYDVKM. The CDR3 consists of 14 residues. V dropped 5 bases and J dropped 8 bases, with 17 bases sitting between them. CDR3 nucleotide sequence: TGTGCCAGCAGTCCCTCGAGAGGGAGAAGTACGCAGTATTTT. Amino acid sequence: CASSPSRGRSTQYF.

This clonotype came up a few times. The gene calls are TRBV5-1 and TRBJ2-3; D is unresolved. CDR1 is SGHRS, CDR2 YFSETQ, per germline. The CDR3 covers 16 residues. Trimming left V 0 bases short and J 2 bases short, with 13 bases between. The CDR3 here is CASSLDEVDLTDTQYF. In nucleotides, the CDR3 is TGCGCCAGCAGCTTGGATGAGGTTGACCTCACAGATACGCAGTATTTT.

This clonotype was counted many times. The chain combines TRBV7-9 with TRBJ2-5; D is perhaps TRBD1 (5 bases). The germline V gene encodes CDR1 SEHNR and CDR2 FQNEAQ (reference sequence). The ends were cut back, 5 bases at V and 1 base at J, with 11 bases in the middle. The CDR3 is 14 amino acids. The DNA of the CDR3 is TGTGCCAGCAGCGTAGACAGAACCCAAGAGACCCAGTACTTC. Its translation: CASSVDRTQETQYF.

In the case of this clonotype: The germline gene is not matched at one end of the junction; a read error may be the cause. The chain employs TRBV2 and TRBJ2-1, with 10 bases identical to TRBD2. Germline values: CDR1 SNHLY, CDR2 FYNNEI. The CDR3 covers 16 residues. CDR3 coding DNA: TGTGCCAGCAGTGAAGGACTAGCGGGTTCCTTCAATGAGCAGTTCTTC. As protein: CASSEGLAGSFNEQFF. The entire variable domain, with the rest obtained from reference TRBV2 and TRBJ2-1, is as follows: EPEVTQTPSHQVTQMGQEVILRCVPISNHLYFYWYRQILGQKVEFLVSFYNNEISEKSEIFDDQFSVERPDGSNFTLKIRSTKLEDSAMYFCASSEGLAGSFNEQFFGPGTRLTVL.

The J gene is TRBJ2-1, the V gene TRBV5-5; D may be TRBD2 (5 bases). This CDR3 contains 16 residues. V lost 3 bases to trimming and J lost 2 bases, with 15 bases between them. Germline values: CDR1 SGHKS, CDR2 YYEKEE (reference sequence). CDR3: CASSYSGGTAYNEQFF. The DNA for the CDR3 is TGTGCCAGCAGCTACAGCGGAGGAACAGCCTACAATGAGCAGTTCTTC.

This clonotype was seen repeatedly, ten times or more. V and J are TRBV11-3 and TRBJ2-1; 14 bases line up with TRBD2. V dropped 5 bases and J dropped 8; count of bases not matched to a gene: 5. Germline V CDR1 and CDR2: SGHNT, YENEEA. The CDR3 is 15 residues long. CDR3 bases: TGTGCCAGCAGCCCGACTAGCGGGAGGGGATATGAGCAGTTCTTC. Encoded protein: CASSPTSGRGYEQFF.

This clonotype occurred many times. V and J are TRBV24-1 and TRBJ2-1; 10 bases map to TRBD1. CDR3 size: 15 residues. With 4 bases clipped from V and 7 bases from J, the junction kept 6 bases outside the gene matches. The germline V gene encodes CDR1 KGHDR and CDR2 SFDVKD. The CDR3 DNA is TGTGCCACCAGTGACCCCGGACAGGGGGGGAATGAGCAGTTCTTC. Amino acid sequence: CATSDPGQGGNEQFF.

This clonotype turned up a few times. V is TRBV30 and J is TRBJ2-2, with D hard to call. CDR3 length: 12 amino acids. V was shortened by 3 bases and J by 3 bases, with 5 bases between the two germline ends. Germline values: CDR1 GTSNPN, CDR2 SVGIG (reference sequence). Here the CDR3 reads CAWRPYTGELFF. The CDR3 coding sequence is TGTGCCTGGAGGCCTTACACCGGGGAGCTGTTTTTT.

The rearrangement links TRBV6-2 or TRBV6-3 to TRBJ2-7, with 10 bases identical to TRBD1. CDR1 is MNHEY, CDR2 SVGEGT, per germline. The CDR3 spans 16 residues. V was clipped by 2 bases and J by 3 bases; unmatched bases: 7. CDR3: CASSYPDRGPHYEQYF. In nucleotides, the CDR3 is TGTGCCAGCAGTTACCCCGACAGGGGGCCACACTACGAGCAGTACTTC.

The chain has TRBV28 and TRBJ2-5; TRBD1 is a possible D gene (6 bases). This CDR3 is built from 13 residues. V was trimmed by 10 bases and J by 2 bases, leaving 14 bases between them. CDR1 is MDHEN and CDR2 is SYDVKM in the germline V gene. The CDR3 region is CATITGTQETQYF. CDR3 in DNA: TGTGCCACCATCACCGGGACACAAGAGACCCAGTACTTC.

This clonotype was observed at least ten times. The rearrangement joins TRBV11-1 to TRBJ1-1, with a tentative D call TRBD1 (5 bases). This CDR3 spans 14 amino acids. Germline assignment: CDR1 SGHAT and CDR2 FQDESV (reference sequence). Trimming cost V 5 bases and J 6 bases, with 16 bases left between them. CDR3 loop: CASSTWGRKAEAFF. Here the CDR3 DNA reads TGTGCCAGCAGCACCTGGGGGAGGAAGGCTGAAGCTTTCTTT.

This clonotype came up a few times. The rearrangement uses TRBV5-1 and TRBJ2-7; TRBD2 matches 8 bases. Trimming took 4 bases from V and 6 from J; bases not matched to a gene: 15. Looked up from germline, CDR1 is SGHRS and CDR2 is YFSETQ. The CDR3 has 16 residues. Here the CDR3 reads CASSPEKREKVLEQYF. The CDR3 region has the DNA TGCGCCAGCAGCCCTGAGAAGCGGGAGAAGGTCCTCGAGCAGTACTTC.

This clonotype occurred a few times. The gene calls are TRBV5-1 and TRBJ1-1; no clear D. The germline V gene encodes CDR1 SGHRS and CDR2 YFSETQ. CDR3 size: 14 residues. The ends were cut back, 4 bases at V and 4 bases at J, with 14 bases in the middle. The CDR3 spells CASSPTGMGTEAFF. The DNA for the CDR3 is TGCGCCAGCAGCCCGACCGGAATGGGCACTGAAGCTTTCTTT.

This clonotype has only a few counts. V gene TRBV5-6 combines with J gene TRBJ2-6; D is undetermined. V was clipped by 0 bases and J by 4 bases, with 8 bases between them. Looked up from germline, CDR1 is SGHDT and CDR2 is YYEEEE. The CDR3 sequence is 15 residues long. The CDR3 is CASSLGALGANVLTF. The DNA for the CDR3 is TGTGCCAGCAGCTTGGGAGCTCTAGGGGCCAACGTCCTGACTTTC. The full variable domain, with the rest looked up from reference TRBV5-6 and TRBJ2-6, is DAGVTQSPTHLIKTRGQQVTLRCSPKSGHDTVSWYQQALGQGPQFIFQYYEEEERQRGNFPDRFSGHQFPNYSSELNVNALLLGDSALYLCASSLGALGANVLTFGAGSRLTVL.

Many counts were recorded for this clonotype. The V gene is TRBV6-1, the J gene TRBJ2-1, with 15 bases aligning to TRBD2. The V gene end was trimmed by 7 bases and the J gene end by 4 bases; junction bases not matched to a gene: 5. CDR1 and CDR2 from the germline V gene are MNHNS and SASEGT. CDR3 length: 16 residues. The CDR3 region is CASKPGLAGGYNEQFF. The CDR3 DNA is TGTGCCAGCAAACCGGGACTAGCGGGAGGATACAATGAGCAGTTCTTC.